This T cell receptor beta chain was obtained from a study of T-cell memory formation after mild COVID-19. Whole-study findings and limits: Those CD4+ clones that contracted were mainly in CM and EM (CD8+ ones in EMRA). Later expanders leaned toward CD4+, whereas clones contracting from day 15 to 85 were balanced CD4/CD8.

From the 5' RACE reads, TCRdb called clonotypes with MiXCR, one entry per CDR3 protein. Of 500,000 to 650,000 distinct CDR3 sequences listed, about 20% are singletons. V gave up 3 bases and J gave up 8 bases; unmatched junction bases: 5. The CDR3 sequence is 14 residues long. The germline V gene encodes CDR1 DFQATT and CDR2 SNEGSKA (reference sequence). Details on this clonotype: Its antigen is as yet unknown.

J is TRBJ2-2 and V is TRBV20-1, with TRBD2 identical over 11 bases. The clonotype comes from an adult woman who had mild COVID-19 (a few samples of this study predate the infection). Cell type and time point are not known. Sequenced sample: PBMCs or a T cell subset sorted from them (not recorded which). The CDR3 DNA reads TGCAGTGCTAGGGGGCTAGCGGGAGGTGGGGAGCTGTTTTTT. Encoded protein: CSARGLAGGGELFF.